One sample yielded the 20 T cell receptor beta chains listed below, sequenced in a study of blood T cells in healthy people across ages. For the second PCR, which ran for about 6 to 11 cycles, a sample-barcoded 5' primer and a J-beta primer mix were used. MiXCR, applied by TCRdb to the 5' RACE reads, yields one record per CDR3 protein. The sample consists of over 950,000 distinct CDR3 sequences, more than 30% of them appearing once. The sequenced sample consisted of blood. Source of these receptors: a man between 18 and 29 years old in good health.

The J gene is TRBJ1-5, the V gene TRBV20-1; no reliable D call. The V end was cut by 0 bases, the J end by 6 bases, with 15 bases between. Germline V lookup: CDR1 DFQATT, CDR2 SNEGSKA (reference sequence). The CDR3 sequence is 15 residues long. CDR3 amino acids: CSARDPSGGSQPQHF. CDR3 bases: TGCAGTGCTAGAGATCCCTCGGGTGGCAGTCAGCCCCAGCATTTT.

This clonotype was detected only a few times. CDR3 sequence reads: CASSLSGTMDPPEQFF. The CDR3 region has the DNA TGTGCCAGCAGCTTATCGGGGACTATGGACCCCCCTGAGCAGTTCTTC. This chain links TRBV7-2 with TRBJ2-1; 7 nucleotides align to TRBD2. Losses at the gene ends were 2 bases for V and 9 bases for J; bases not matched to a gene: 13. CDR1 and CDR2 from the germline V gene are SGHTA and FQGNSA. CDR3 length: 16 amino acids. Supplemented by reference TRBV7-2 and TRBJ2-1, the full variable domain reads GAGVSQSPSNKVTEKGKDVELRCDPISGHTALYWYRQSLGQGLEFLIYFQGNSAPDKSGLPSDRFSAERTGGSVSTLTIQRTQQEDSAVYLCASSLSGTMDPPEQFFGPGTRLTVL.

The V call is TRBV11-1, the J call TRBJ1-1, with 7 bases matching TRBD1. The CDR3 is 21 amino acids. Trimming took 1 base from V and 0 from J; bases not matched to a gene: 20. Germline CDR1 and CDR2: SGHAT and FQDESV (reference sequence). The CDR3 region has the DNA TGTGCCAGCAGCTTAGAGCCCTCAACAGGGGTGACGGGTCATATGAACACTGAAGCTTTCTTT. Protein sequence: CASSLEPSTGVTGHMNTEAFF.

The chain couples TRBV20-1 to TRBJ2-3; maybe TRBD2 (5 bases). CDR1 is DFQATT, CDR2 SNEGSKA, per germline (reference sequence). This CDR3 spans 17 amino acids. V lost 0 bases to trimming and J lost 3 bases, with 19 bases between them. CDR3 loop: CSARESAGWSGTDTQYF. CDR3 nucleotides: TGCAGTGCTAGAGAATCGGCGGGCTGGAGTGGAACAGATACGCAGTATTTT.

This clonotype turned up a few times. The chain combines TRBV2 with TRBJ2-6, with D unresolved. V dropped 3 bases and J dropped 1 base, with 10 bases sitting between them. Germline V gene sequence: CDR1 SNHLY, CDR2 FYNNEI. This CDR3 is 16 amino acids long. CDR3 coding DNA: TGTGCCAGCAGTGACAGTTTCGGATCTGGGGCCAACGTCCTGACTTTC. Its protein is CASSDSFGSGANVLTF. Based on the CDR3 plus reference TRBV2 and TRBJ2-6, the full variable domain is EPEVTQTPSHQVTQMGQEVILRCVPISNHLYFYWYRQILGQKVEFLVSFYNNEISEKSEIFDDQFSVERPDGSNFTLKIRSTKLEDSAMYFCASSDSFGSGANVLTFGAGSRLTVL.

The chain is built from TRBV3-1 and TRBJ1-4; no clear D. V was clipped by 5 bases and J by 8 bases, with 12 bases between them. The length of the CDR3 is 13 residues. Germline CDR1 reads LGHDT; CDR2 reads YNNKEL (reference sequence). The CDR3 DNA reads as TGTGCCAGCAGCTCAAAGGGTTACGAAAAACTGTTTTTT. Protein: CASSSKGYEKLFF.

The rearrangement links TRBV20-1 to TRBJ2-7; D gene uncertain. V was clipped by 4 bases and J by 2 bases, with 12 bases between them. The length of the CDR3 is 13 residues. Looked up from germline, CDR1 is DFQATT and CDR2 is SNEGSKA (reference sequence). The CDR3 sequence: CSATVGSTYEQYF. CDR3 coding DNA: TGCAGTGCTACCGTGGGGTCTACCTACGAGCAGTACTTC.

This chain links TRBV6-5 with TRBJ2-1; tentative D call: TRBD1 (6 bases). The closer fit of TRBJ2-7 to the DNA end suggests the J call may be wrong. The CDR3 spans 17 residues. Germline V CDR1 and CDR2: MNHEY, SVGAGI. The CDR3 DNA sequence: TGTGCCAGCAGTTACCCGGAGGACCAGGGGCAGTACAATGAGCAGTACTTC. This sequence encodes CASSYPEDQGQYNEQYF.

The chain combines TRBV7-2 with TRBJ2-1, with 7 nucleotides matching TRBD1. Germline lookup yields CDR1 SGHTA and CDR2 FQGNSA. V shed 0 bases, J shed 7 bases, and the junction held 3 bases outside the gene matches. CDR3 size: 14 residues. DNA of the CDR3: TGTGCCAGCAGCTTAGCCGGGACAGAGAATGAGCAGTTCTTC. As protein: CASSLAGTENEQFF.

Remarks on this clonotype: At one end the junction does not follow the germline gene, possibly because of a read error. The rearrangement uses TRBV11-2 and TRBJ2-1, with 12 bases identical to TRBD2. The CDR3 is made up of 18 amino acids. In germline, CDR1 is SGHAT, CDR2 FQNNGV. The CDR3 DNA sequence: TGTGCCAGTAGCTTACGGACTAGCGGGGAAAGCTCCTACAATGAGCAGTTCTTC. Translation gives CASSLRTSGESSYNEQFF.

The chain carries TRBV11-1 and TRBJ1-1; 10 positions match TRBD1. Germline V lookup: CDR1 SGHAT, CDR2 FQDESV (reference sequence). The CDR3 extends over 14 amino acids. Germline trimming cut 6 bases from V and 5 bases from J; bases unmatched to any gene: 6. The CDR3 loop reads CASRLTGGATEAFF. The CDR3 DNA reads TGTGCCAGCAGATTGACAGGGGGCGCAACTGAAGCTTTCTTT. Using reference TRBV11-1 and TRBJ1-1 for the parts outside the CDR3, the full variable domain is EAEVAQSPRYKITEKSQAVAFWCDPISGHATLYWYRQILGQGPELLVQFQDESVVDDSQLPKDRFSAERLKGVDSTLKIQPAELGDSAMYLCASRLTGGATEAFFGQGTRLTVV.

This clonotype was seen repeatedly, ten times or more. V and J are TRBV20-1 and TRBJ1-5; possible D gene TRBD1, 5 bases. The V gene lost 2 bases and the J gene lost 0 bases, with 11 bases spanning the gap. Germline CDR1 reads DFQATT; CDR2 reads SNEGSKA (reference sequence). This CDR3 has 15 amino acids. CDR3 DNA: TGCAGTGCTAGAAGGCCAGGGCTTAGCAATCAGCCCCAGCATTTT. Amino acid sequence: CSARRPGLSNQPQHF.

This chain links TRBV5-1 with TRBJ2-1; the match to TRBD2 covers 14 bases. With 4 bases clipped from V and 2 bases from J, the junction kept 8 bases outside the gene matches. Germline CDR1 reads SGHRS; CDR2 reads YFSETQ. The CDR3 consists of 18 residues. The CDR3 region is CASSTGGTSGGTYNEQFF. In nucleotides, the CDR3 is TGCGCCAGCAGCACCGGGGGGACTAGCGGGGGTACCTACAATGAGCAGTTCTTC.

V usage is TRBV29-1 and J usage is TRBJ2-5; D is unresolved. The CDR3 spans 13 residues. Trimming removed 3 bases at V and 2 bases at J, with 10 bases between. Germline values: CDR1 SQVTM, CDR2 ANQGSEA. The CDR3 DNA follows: TGCAGCGTTGATTGTTCCCAACAAGAGACCCAGTACTTC. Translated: CSVDCSQQETQYF. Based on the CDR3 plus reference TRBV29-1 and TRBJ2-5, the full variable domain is SAVISQKPSRDICQRGTSLTIQCQVDSQVTMMFWYRQQPGQSLTLIATANQGSEATYESGFVIDKFPISRPNLTFSTLTVSNMSPEDSSIYLCSVDCSQQETQYFGPGTRLLVL.

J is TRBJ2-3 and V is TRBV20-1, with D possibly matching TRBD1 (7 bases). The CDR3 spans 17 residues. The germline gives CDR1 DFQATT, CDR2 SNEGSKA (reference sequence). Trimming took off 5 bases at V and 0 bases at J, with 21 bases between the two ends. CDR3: CSAPPTGRDTSTDTQYF. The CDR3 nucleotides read TGCAGTGCTCCACCGACAGGGCGGGATACTAGCACAGATACGCAGTATTTT.

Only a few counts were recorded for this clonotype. The CDR3: CSANSGGAENEQFF. CDR3 coding DNA: TGCAGTGCTAATAGCGGGGGGGCTGAAAATGAGCAGTTCTTC. The chain has TRBV20-1 and TRBJ2-1, with 11 nucleotides matching TRBD2. The junction had 6 bases not matched to a gene; V was cut back by 4 bases and J by 7 bases. CDR3 size: 14 residues. Germline lookup yields CDR1 DFQATT and CDR2 SNEGSKA (reference sequence).

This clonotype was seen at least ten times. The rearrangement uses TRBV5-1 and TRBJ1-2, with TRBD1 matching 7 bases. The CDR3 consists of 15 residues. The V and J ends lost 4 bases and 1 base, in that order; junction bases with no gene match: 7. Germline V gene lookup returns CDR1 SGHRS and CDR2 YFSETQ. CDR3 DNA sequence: TGCGCCAGCAGCGCCTCCGGGACAGATAACTATGGCTACACCTTC. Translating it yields CASSASGTDNYGYTF.

Written as DNA, the CDR3 is TGCAGTGCTAGAGCGTTGGACGAGCAGGGGGGCACTGAAGCTTTCTTT. Translating gives CSARALDEQGGTEAFF. This rearrangement joins TRBV20-1 to TRBJ1-1; 7 bases agree with TRBD1. Germline V CDR1 and CDR2: DFQATT, SNEGSKA (reference sequence). CDR3 size: 16 residues. J gave up 4 bases and V 1 base, and 12 bases lay outside the gene matches.

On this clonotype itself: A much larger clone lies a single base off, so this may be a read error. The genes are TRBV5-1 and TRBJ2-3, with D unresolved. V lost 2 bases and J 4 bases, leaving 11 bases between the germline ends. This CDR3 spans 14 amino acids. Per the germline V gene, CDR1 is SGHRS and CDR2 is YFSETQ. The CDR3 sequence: CASSFDSGADTQYF. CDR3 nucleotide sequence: TGCGCCAGCAGCTTTGATAGTGGGGCAGATACGCAGTATTTT. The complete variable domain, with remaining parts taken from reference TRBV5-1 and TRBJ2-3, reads KAGVTQTPRYLIKTRGQQVTLSCSPISGHRSVSWYQQTPGQGLQFLFEYFSETQRNKGNFPGRFSGRQFSNSRSEMNVSTLELGDSALYLCASSFDSGADTQYFGPGTRLTVL.

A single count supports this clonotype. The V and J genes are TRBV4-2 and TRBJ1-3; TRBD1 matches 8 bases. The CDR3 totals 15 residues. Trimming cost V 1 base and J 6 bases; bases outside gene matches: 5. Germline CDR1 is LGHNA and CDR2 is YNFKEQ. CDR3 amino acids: CASSQADRVENTIYF. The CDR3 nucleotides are TGTGCCAGCAGCCAAGCGGACAGGGTAGAAAACACCATATATTTT.